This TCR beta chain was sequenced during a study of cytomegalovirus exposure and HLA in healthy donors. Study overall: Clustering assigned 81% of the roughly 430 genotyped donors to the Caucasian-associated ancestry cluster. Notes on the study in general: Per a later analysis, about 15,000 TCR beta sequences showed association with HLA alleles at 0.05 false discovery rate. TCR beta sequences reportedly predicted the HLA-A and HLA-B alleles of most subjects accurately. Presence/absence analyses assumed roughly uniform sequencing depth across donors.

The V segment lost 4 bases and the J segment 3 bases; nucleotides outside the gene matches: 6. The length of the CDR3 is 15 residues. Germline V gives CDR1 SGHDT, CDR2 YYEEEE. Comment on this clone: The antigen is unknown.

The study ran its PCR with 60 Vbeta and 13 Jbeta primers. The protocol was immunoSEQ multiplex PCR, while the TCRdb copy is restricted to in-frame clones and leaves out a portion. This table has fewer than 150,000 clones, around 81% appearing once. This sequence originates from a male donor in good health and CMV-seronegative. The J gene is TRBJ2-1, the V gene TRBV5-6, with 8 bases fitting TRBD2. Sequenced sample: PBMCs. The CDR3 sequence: CASSLGTSGYNEQFF. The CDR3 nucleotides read TGTGCCAGCAGCCTTGGTACTAGCGGCTACAATGAGCAGTTCTTC.